The 11 T cell receptor beta chains presented below share a single source sample, sequenced in a study of T-cell memory formation after mild COVID-19. TCRdb analysed the 5' RACE reads with MiXCR anew, one entry per CDR3 protein. The sample holds hundreds of thousands of distinct CDR3 sequences, 15% to 20% seen once. Sequencing used PBMCs or a T cell subset sorted from them (not recorded which). These receptors were collected from an adult woman who had mild COVID-19 (a few samples of this study predate the infection). Cell type and time point are not known.

Written as DNA, the CDR3 is TGCGCCAGCAGCCACCCAGCTAGCGGGGGACAAGAGACCCAGTACTTC. Translation gives CASSHPASGGQETQYF. The rearrangement joins TRBV4-1 to TRBJ2-5; 10 bases align to TRBD2. V lost 3 bases and J lost 2; bases outside the gene matches: 6. This CDR3 contains 16 residues. Germline CDR1 MGHRA, CDR2 YSYEKL.

This clonotype was observed at least ten times. The chain uses TRBV12-3 or TRBV12-4 and TRBJ2-1, with D hard to call. This CDR3 region has 11 residues. The V end was cut by 9 bases, the J end by 4 bases, with 7 bases between. The chain's CDR3 is CASAVYNEQFF. The CDR3 coding sequence is TGTGCCAGTGCAGTTTACAATGAGCAGTTCTTC.

The rearrangement links TRBV12-3 or TRBV12-4 to TRBJ2-3; D is unclear. With 6 bases removed from V and 6 bases from J, the gap between germline ends came to 13 bases. The CDR3 covers 13 residues. The chain's CDR3 is CASSILEHDTQYF. The CDR3 DNA sequence: TGTGCCAGCAGCATTTTGGAACATGATACGCAGTATTTT.

This chain links TRBV5-1 with TRBJ2-7, with 11 bases identical to TRBD1. This CDR3 has 14 residues. J was trimmed by 4 bases and V by 4 bases; bases with no gene match: 4. Germline-derived CDR1 and CDR2 are SGHRS and YFSETQ. The CDR3 loop reads CASSHGTGGYEQYF. CDR3 nucleotides: TGCGCCAGCAGCCACGGGACAGGGGGATACGAGCAGTACTTC.

The rearrangement joins TRBV6-6 to TRBJ1-6; D gene unclear. With 7 bases removed from V and 5 bases from J, the gap between germline ends came to 9 bases. CDR3 length: 13 amino acids. Germline V gene sequence: CDR1 MNHNY, CDR2 SVGAGI (reference sequence). DNA of the CDR3: TGTGCCAGCACTCGCGGCAATAATTCACCCCTCCACTTT. This translates into CASTRGNNSPLHF.

J is TRBJ2-5 and V is TRBV27, with D perhaps matching TRBD1 or TRBD2 (5 bases each). Looked up from germline, CDR1 is MNHEY and CDR2 is SMNVEV (reference sequence). The V gene lost 2 bases and the J gene lost 5 bases, with 15 bases spanning the gap. The CDR3 spans 15 residues. CDR3 sequence reads: CASSLMGRAAETQYF. The CDR3 nucleotides are TGTGCCAGCAGTTTAATGGGACGTGCGGCGGAGACCCAGTACTTC.

The table lists this clonotype with many counts. J is TRBJ1-2 and V is TRBV3-1; D remains unclear. From germline, CDR1 is LGHDT and CDR2 YNNKEL (reference sequence). Deletions cut 5 bases from V and 1 base from J, with 5 bases between. The CDR3 sequence is 12 residues long. The CDR3 sequence is CASSTDNYGYTF. The CDR3 bases are TGTGCCAGCAGCACAGATAACTATGGCTACACCTTC.

With regard to this clonotype: This clone may be a read error of a much larger clone one base away. The final CDR3 position lacks the conserved phenylalanine or tryptophan, pointing to a likely read error. The chain couples TRBV3-1 to TRBJ1-6; D might be TRBD1 (5 bases). Germline CDR1 reads LGHDT; CDR2 reads YNNKEL (reference sequence). The V end was cut by 3 bases, the J end by 6 bases, with 6 bases between. CDR3 length: 13 amino acids. CDR3 in amino acids: CASSHDSNSPLHC. The DNA of the CDR3 is TGTGCCAGCAGCCACGACAGTAATTCACCCCTCCACTGT.

This clonotype was recorded many times. This rearrangement joins TRBV7-2 to TRBJ2-1, with D perhaps matching TRBD1 (6 bases). The V gene's germline CDR1 is SGHTA and CDR2 FQGNSA. The CDR3 covers 15 residues. Trimming stripped 6 bases from V and 3 bases from J, with 15 bases between. The CDR3 bases are TGTGCCAGCAGAAAAACAGGGTTTGACTACAATGAGCAGTTCTTC. Translating gives CASRKTGFDYNEQFF.

This clonotype turned up a few times. V gene TRBV20-1 combines with J gene TRBJ2-1; D unclear. Looked up from germline, CDR1 is DFQATT and CDR2 is SNEGSKA (reference sequence). V was pared by 4 bases and J by 0 bases, with 7 bases between. CDR3 length: 13 residues. The CDR3 spells CSATQSSYNEQFF. CDR3 DNA: TGCAGTGCTACACAGAGCTCCTACAATGAGCAGTTCTTC.

In its sample, this clonotype was seen a few times. The gene calls are TRBV5-1 and TRBJ2-1; D may be TRBD2 (5 bases). There are 14 residues in the CDR3. Germline CDR1 and CDR2: SGHRS and YFSETQ. V dropped 4 bases and J dropped 5 bases, with 13 bases sitting between them. CDR3 in amino acids: CASSPIGGDNEQFF. CDR3 DNA sequence: TGCGCCAGCAGCCCTATAGGAGGTGACAATGAGCAGTTCTTC.